What follows are 28 T cell receptor beta chains derived from one specimen sequenced in a study of blood T cell repertoires in COVID-19. Libraries were prepared by immunoSEQ multiplex PCR; TCRdb keeps only in-frame clonotypes and omits some of them. The table records about 210,000 clones, about 87% of them present only once. Specimen: PBMCs or T cells enriched from blood (not recorded which). The receptors come from a man aged 18 to 30 with acute COVID-19.

The V and J genes are TRBV7-8 and TRBJ1-5; no clear D gene. CDR3 size: 16 residues. CDR1 is SGHVS, CDR2 FQNEAQ, per germline. The ends were cut back, 2 bases at V and 4 bases at J, with 15 bases in the middle. CDR3: CASSLSWQVLNQPQHF. In DNA form, the CDR3 reads TGTGCCAGCAGCTTAAGCTGGCAGGTACTGAATCAGCCCCAGCATTTT.

The chain couples TRBV12-5 to TRBJ2-1; D gene unclear. CDR3 size: 20 residues. Germline V gives CDR1 LGHNT, CDR2 FRNRAP. V dropped 0 bases and J dropped 0 bases, with 21 bases sitting between them. Here the CDR3 reads CASGLVFSIRSGISYNEQFF. DNA for the CDR3: TGTGCTAGTGGTTTGGTATTCTCCATTCGTTCAGGAATCTCCTACAATGAGCAGTTCTTC. Using reference TRBV12-5 and TRBJ2-1 for the parts outside the CDR3, the full variable domain is DARVTQTPRHKVTEMGQEVTMRCQPILGHNTVFWYRQTMMQGLELLAYFRNRAPLDDSGMPKDRFSAEMPDATLATLKIQPSEPRDSAVYFCASGLVFSIRSGISYNEQFFGPGTRLTVL.

V and J are TRBV3-1 (or the pseudogene TRBV3-2) and TRBJ2-5, with 11 bases fitting TRBD2. The germline V gene has CDR1 LGHDT and CDR2 YNNKEL (reference sequence). CDR3 length equals 15 residues. With 8 bases clipped from V and 0 bases from J, the junction kept 5 bases outside the gene matches. The CDR3 DNA follows: TGTGCCAGCGGTTATAGCGGGAGGGACCAAGAGACCCAGTACTTC. Its protein product is CASGYSGRDQETQYF.

Only a few counts were recorded for this clone. The V call is TRBV11-3, the J call TRBJ1-6, with 8 positions matching TRBD1. J gave up 9 bases and V 5 bases, and 6 bases lay outside the gene matches. From germline, CDR1 is SGHNT and CDR2 YENEEA. The CDR3 runs 14 residues. In DNA, the CDR3 is TGTGCCAGCAGCGAGGACAGGGCGTCTTCACCCCTCCACTTT. It translates to CASSEDRASSPLHF.

In DNA form, the CDR3 reads TGCGCCAGCAGCTCCCAGAACACCGGGGAGCTGTTTTTT. Amino acid sequence: CASSSQNTGELFF. The rearrangement uses TRBV5-1 and TRBJ2-2, with unresolved D. The germline V gene encodes CDR1 SGHRS and CDR2 YFSETQ. V was clipped by 3 bases and J by 1 base, with 4 bases between them. The CDR3 loop spans 13 amino acids.

The V and J genes are TRBV9 and TRBJ2-7, with 8 bases fitting TRBD2. Trimming at V came to 3 bases and at J to 2 bases, leaving 7 bases not matched to a gene. This CDR3 has 15 residues. Germline-derived CDR1 and CDR2 are SGDLS and YYNGEE. In nucleotides, the CDR3 is TGTGCCAGCAGCGCGTCTAGCGGGCAGACCTACGAGCAGTACTTC. Residues: CASSASSGQTYEQYF.

This chain connects TRBV28 to TRBJ2-7; 12 bases agree with TRBD2. From germline, CDR1 is MDHEN and CDR2 SYDVKM. The CDR3 has 15 amino acids. Trimming cost V 6 bases and J 3 bases; bases outside gene matches: 6. The CDR3, as DNA: TGTGCCAGCAGCTCCGGACTAGCGGGAAGCTACGAGCAGTACTTC. Translating gives CASSSGLAGSYEQYF.

The V call is TRBV28, the J call TRBJ2-5; D not resolved. Trimming shortened V by 11 bases and J by 5 bases, and 15 bases separated the two germline ends. Germline V lookup: CDR1 MDHEN, CDR2 SYDVKM. This CDR3 region has 12 residues. In nucleotides, the CDR3 is TGTGCCTCCGGCCTCCAGAGGGAGACCCAGTACTTC. Its protein product is CASGLQRETQYF.

The rearrangement joins TRBV7-3 to TRBJ1-1, with 7 nucleotides matching TRBD1. Trimming at V came to 4 bases and at J to 4 bases, leaving 3 bases not matched to a gene. Germline V gene lookup returns CDR1 SGHTA and CDR2 FQGTGA. The CDR3 sequence is 13 residues long. CDR3 loop: CASSSWDSTEAFF. The CDR3 bases are TGTGCCAGCAGCTCCTGGGACAGCACTGAAGCTTTCTTT.

V usage is TRBV5-1 and J usage is TRBJ2-2; TRBD1 aligns across 8 bases. V lost 4 bases and J lost 4; bases outside the gene matches: 15. Germline-derived CDR1 and CDR2 are SGHRS and YFSETQ. The length of the CDR3 is 18 residues. The CDR3 sequence is CASSGINSRGRGTGELFF. CDR3 in DNA: TGCGCCAGCAGCGGAATCAACTCCAGGGGGCGAGGCACCGGGGAGCTGTTTTTT.

The chain links TRBV7-9 to TRBJ2-5, with TRBD1 as a possible D gene (6 bases). This CDR3 has 15 residues. The V gene lost 2 bases and the J gene lost 2 bases, with 12 bases spanning the gap. The germline gives CDR1 SEHNR, CDR2 FQNEAQ (reference sequence). As DNA, the CDR3 is TGTGCCAGCAGCTTAACGGACAGCCCGCAAGAGACCCAGTACTTC. Translation: CASSLTDSPQETQYF.

V usage is TRBV10-1 and J usage is TRBJ2-4; D gene unclear. The V end was cut by 3 bases, the J end by 1 base, with 7 bases between. Germline-derived CDR1 and CDR2 are WNHNN and SYGVQD (reference sequence). The CDR3 totals 14 residues. The CDR3 sequence is CASSDPRAKNIQYF. The CDR3 DNA follows: TGCGCCAGCAGTGACCCGAGGGCCAAAAACATTCAGTACTTC.

This clone was seen just once. The genes are TRBV11-3 and TRBJ1-6; tentative D call: TRBD1 (6 bases). There are 16 residues in the CDR3. The V end was cut by 4 bases, the J end by 8 bases, with 18 bases between. The germline V gene encodes CDR1 SGHNT and CDR2 YENEEA. The CDR3 bases are TGTGCCAGCAGCTCCTATATTTCAGGGGCGGATTCACCCCTCCACTTT. Translated: CASSSYISGADSPLHF. The full variable domain, completed using reference TRBV11-3 and TRBJ1-6, is EAGVVQSPRYKIIEKKQPVAFWCNPISGHNTLYWYLQNLGQGPELLIRYENEEAVDDSQLPKDRFSAERLKGVDSTLKIQPAELGDSAVYLCASSSYISGADSPLHFGNGTRLTVT.

The chain couples TRBV10-3 to TRBJ2-7; the D gene is possibly TRBD1 (6 bases). Trimming pared 2 bases from V and 2 bases from J, leaving 19 bases between. This CDR3 comprises 17 residues. Germline V CDR1 and CDR2: ENHRY, SYGVKD. The CDR3 protein is CAISEPPGTSDTYEQYF. The CDR3 nucleotides read TGTGCCATCAGTGAGCCCCCGGGGACATCAGACACCTACGAGCAGTACTTC.

The chain couples TRBV28 to TRBJ2-1; D possibly corresponds to TRBD1 (5 bases). Trimming removed 6 bases from V and 5 bases from J, with 14 bases in between. This CDR3 region has 14 residues. Germline loops: CDR1 MDHEN, CDR2 SYDVKM. CDR3 sequence (DNA): TGTGCCAGCAGCGAGCCGACAGTCGACAATGAGCAGTTCTTC. This translates into CASSEPTVDNEQFF.

The genes are TRBV21-1 and TRBJ2-7; the DNA was not compared with TRBD2, the D call given in the table. TRBV21-1 is given as a pseudogene. The CDR3 loop spans 14 amino acids. For the CDR3, the DNA is TGTGCCAGCAGCAAATCTATCTTCTACTACGAGCAGTACTTC. Translation: CASSKSIFYYEQYF.

The J gene is TRBJ2-7, the V gene TRBV11-1; 7 nucleotides match TRBD1. V lost 3 bases and J lost 3; bases outside the gene matches: 8. The CDR3 covers 15 residues. Looked up from germline, CDR1 is SGHAT and CDR2 is FQDESV (reference sequence). The CDR3 region is CASSLGTEARYEQYF. The CDR3 region has the DNA TGTGCCAGCAGCTTGGGGACAGAGGCGCGCTACGAGCAGTACTTC. Filled out from reference TRBV11-1 and TRBJ2-7, the complete variable domain reads EAEVAQSPRYKITEKSQAVAFWCDPISGHATLYWYRQILGQGPELLVQFQDESVVDDSQLPKDRFSAERLKGVDSTLKIQPAELGDSAMYLCASSLGTEARYEQYFGPGTRLTVT.

Points on this clone: In the same sample, other DNA sequences code for this CDR3. V is TRBV28 and J is TRBJ1-5; D gene ambiguous. There are 12 residues in the CDR3. Germline V gene data show CDR1 as MDHEN and CDR2 as SYDVKM. Trimming removed 9 bases at V and 2 bases at J, with 8 bases between. The CDR3 nucleotides read TGTGCCAGTTCCGAGGGCAATCAGCCCCAGCATTTT. Translated, it gives CASSEGNQPQHF.

V usage is TRBV30 and J usage is TRBJ2-1; D gene uncertain. Germline lookup yields CDR1 GTSNPN and CDR2 SVGIG (reference sequence). CDR3 size: 12 residues. V was pared by 1 base and J by 3 bases, with 4 bases between. The CDR3 sequence is CAWSGDYNEQFF. Here the CDR3 DNA reads TGTGCCTGGAGTGGAGACTACAATGAGCAGTTCTTC.

The chain links TRBV6-5 to TRBJ2-1; 11 nucleotides align to TRBD2. CDR3 length equals 14 residues. Germline CDR1 MNHEY, CDR2 SVGAGI. Trimming cost V 4 bases and J 10 bases; bases outside gene matches: 6. This CDR3 reads CASSSTSGTSEQFF. CDR3 bases: TGTGCCAGCAGTTCGACTAGCGGGACCTCCGAGCAGTTCTTC.

The chain has TRBV4-2 and TRBJ2-1; D perhaps matches TRBD2 (5 bases). The CDR3 extends over 15 amino acids. Trimming took 4 bases from V and 0 from J, leaving 10 bases between them. The germline V gene encodes CDR1 LGHNA and CDR2 YNFKEQ. DNA of the CDR3: TGTGCCAGCAGCCCTCAGGACTCCTCCTACAATGAGCAGTTCTTC. It codes for CASSPQDSSYNEQFF.

The chain couples TRBV29-1 to TRBJ1-2; no firm D call. From germline, CDR1 is SQVTM and CDR2 ANQGSEA. The CDR3 sequence is 13 residues long. With 4 bases removed from V and 4 bases from J, the gap between germline ends came to 13 bases. As DNA, the CDR3 is TGCAGCGTTGCCACAAGCGGCTCCTATGGCTACACCTTC. Its protein product is CSVATSGSYGYTF.

The V call is TRBV9, the J call TRBJ2-3, with 9 bases matching TRBD2. The junction had 9 bases not matched to a gene; V was cut back by 4 bases and J by 3 bases. Germline V gene sequence: CDR1 SGDLS, CDR2 YYNGEE. The CDR3 totals 16 residues. The CDR3 DNA follows: TGTGCCAGCAGCCTAAGACTAGCGGCTCCTACAGATACGCAGTATTTT. As protein: CASSLRLAAPTDTQYF.

V usage is TRBV28 and J usage is TRBJ1-1; TRBD1 matches 7 bases. Trimming at V came to 5 bases and at J to 4 bases, leaving 7 bases not matched to a gene. Germline V lookup: CDR1 MDHEN, CDR2 SYDVKM. The CDR3 runs to 14 residues. The CDR3 region has the DNA TGTGCCAGCAGTCCGCCGACAGGGATCACTGAAGCTTTCTTT. Translated: CASSPPTGITEAFF.

V usage is TRBV4-3 and J usage is TRBJ2-1, with 9 bases matching TRBD2. V shed 1 base and J 2 bases; nucleotides not matched to a gene: 0. This CDR3 spans 15 amino acids. Looked up from germline, CDR1 is LGHNA and CDR2 is YSLEER. The CDR3 DNA reads TGCGCCAGCAGCCAAGGGACTAGCGCCTACAATGAGCAGTTCTTC. Translation gives CASSQGTSAYNEQFF.

The chain links TRBV14 to TRBJ2-1, with TRBD2 matching 10 bases. The CDR3 is made up of 14 amino acids. Trimming at V came to 6 bases and at J to 6 bases, leaving 5 bases not matched to a gene. Germline CDR1 reads SGHDN; CDR2 reads FVKESK. CDR3 protein: CASRAGGYFNEQFF. The CDR3 DNA reads TGTGCCAGCAGAGCGGGAGGGTATTTCAATGAGCAGTTCTTC.

CDR3 in amino acids: CASSIDSGNTEAFF. The CDR3 DNA follows: TGTGCCAGTAGTATAGATTCAGGGAACACTGAAGCTTTCTTT. The chain couples TRBV19 to TRBJ1-1; D gene unclear. CDR3 size: 14 residues. V was clipped by 0 bases and J by 1 base, with 6 bases between them. Germline CDR1 reads LNHDA; CDR2 reads SQIVND (reference sequence). The full variable domain, completed using reference TRBV19 and TRBJ1-1, is DGGITQSPKYLFRKEGQNVTLSCEQNLNHDAMYWYRQDPGQGLRLIYYSQIVNDFQKGDIAEGYSVSREKKESFPLTVTSAQKNPTAFYLCASSIDSGNTEAFFGQGTRLTVV.

This clone was counted a single time. The rearrangement joins TRBV19 to TRBJ2-1; 11 bases match TRBD2. The CDR3 is 15 amino acids. V lost 1 base to trimming and J lost 6 bases; unmatched junction nucleotides: 2. Germline values: CDR1 LNHDA, CDR2 SQIVND (reference sequence). The CDR3: CASSIGLAGGNEQFF. DNA of the CDR3: TGTGCCAGTAGTATAGGGCTAGCGGGAGGCAATGAGCAGTTCTTC. Based on the CDR3 plus reference TRBV19 and TRBJ2-1, the full variable domain is DGGITQSPKYLFRKEGQNVTLSCEQNLNHDAMYWYRQDPGQGLRLIYYSQIVNDFQKGDIAEGYSVSREKKESFPLTVTSAQKNPTAFYLCASSIGLAGGNEQFFGPGTRLTVL.